This T cell receptor beta chain stems from a study of regulatory T cells in long-lasting Graves disease (dated by TCRdb to the early 2020s). General notes on the study: Antithyroid drugs had been taken for less than 3 months by newly diagnosed Graves' disease patients. A total of approximately 35 samples were covered by TCR sequencing, comprising approximately 13 persistent and 20 or so newly diagnosed Graves' disease patients. The study took place in China and was registered as a clinical trial. Persistent Graves' disease patients were compared with newly diagnosed Graves' disease patients by peripheral blood TCR sequencing and RNA sequencing.

The table lists this clonotype with a few counts. Its antigen target is currently unknown. Base qualities are not recorded, but no much larger clone differs from it by a single base. The junction shows trimming of 1 base on V and 5 bases on J, and the gene matches do not reach 8 bases of it. The CDR3 measures 15 amino acids from cysteine to phenylalanine. The DNA shown is the 45-base CDR3, in frame from base 1. As encoded in the germline V gene (reference sequence), CDR1 is DFQATT while CDR2 is SNEGSKA. The library was produced with multiplex PCR. These reads were obtained on an Illumina HiSeq 4000. CDR3 regions were amplified by Arm-PCR with iRepertoire HTBI primers to construct TCR beta libraries. Before sequencing, the PCR products underwent gel purification. Concerning the study's data processing: A total of roughly 58 TRBV and 14 TRBJ segments were identified across samples and were used for gene usage analysis of CDR3 amino acid clonotypes. COPE and FqMerger were used to merge filtered high-quality paired reads into contigs. Contigs were aligned with BLAST to IMGT TRBV, TRBD and TRBJ reference genes, and CDR3 was defined per IMGT. Clonotypes above 0.1% frequency were classified as highly expanded clones. Shannon entropy served as the measure of repertoire diversity, while the Gini coefficient captured V-J evenness. Public clonotypes were defined as clonotypes shared by more than one individual. TCRdb redid the processing of the public reads, applying fastp at Q25 and MiXCR, and retained in-frame beta chains. Here each entry gathers all rows of one CDR3 protein and keeps the most common genes and DNA. TCRdb, not the original authors, processed these V and J calls. This sample is represented by 350,000 to 450,000 distinct CDR3 sequences; roughly 10% of them were singletons. The top ten constitute 15% to 20% of the sample.

On the study overall, not on this receptor specifically: Persistent disease showed preferential use of TRBV28, TRBJ1-2 and TRBJ2-5, whereas newly diagnosed disease favored TRBV20-1 and TRBJ2-1. Only the TCR beta chain was sequenced and analyzed. The authors acknowledged the small sample size as a limitation that may reduce accuracy. Patients with persistent disease shared more public clonotypes (around 2,500) than newly diagnosed patients did (around 1,000). Compared with newly diagnosed patients, persistent Graves' disease patients had lower TCR Shannon entropy and fewer highly expanded clones, which suggests clonal expansion. Peripheral blood alone was examined, since thyroid tissue, which constituted the primary lesion, could not be accessed.

The sample's time point label is to be understood as: newly diagnosed GD, antithyroid drugs for less than 3 months. For both TCR sequencing and RNA sequencing, RNA was extracted from PBMCs using TRIzol. The diagnosis of Graves' disease followed American Thyroid Association guidelines. Patients for the study were recruited at an endocrinology department in Xi'an, China. Each patient gave 8.5 to 9.5 milliliters of peripheral blood, collected in an EDTA anticoagulant tube. Ficoll Paque Plus density gradient separation was used to isolate PBMCs, and no further T cell sorting was performed. An Agilent 2100 Bioanalyzer and agarose gel were used to check RNA quality, while a NanoDrop 2000 measured RNA concentration. These data were also reused for a study on T cells in Graves' hyperthyroidism and ophthalmopathy. Per the second study: Stable Graves' hyperthyroidism was defined as no progression to ophthalmopathy during 18 months of follow-up. Hyperthyroidism patients were newly diagnosed, with disease duration under 2 months, and aged 18 to 65 years. Patients with uncontrolled infections, other autoimmune diseases, pregnancy or lactation were excluded. Clinical symptoms, serum thyroxine and TRAb, thyroid ultrasound, and orbital computed tomography formed the basis for the diagnoses. A first-round RT-PCR of the TCR CDR3 used the HTBI primer set with the Qiagen OneStep RT-PCR kit. Most expanded thyroid clonotypes (frequency above 0.001) were also detected in blood, a finding suggesting that blood repertoires may reflect thyroid immune responses. In cross-validation, a model built on a 13 V-J signature told ophthalmopathy apart from stable hyperthyroidism with approximately 90% sensitivity and roughly 81% specificity, and in testing the same model reached 80%/75%. In validation, the model predicted progression to ophthalmopathy with 65% to 71% sensitivity and around 72% specificity, a median of about six months before onset. To identify TCR V-J signatures that set the groups apart, the researchers used a discovery cohort of 100 patients, made up of roughly 45 with Graves' ophthalmopathy and about 60 with stable Graves' hyperthyroidism. Prospective prediction of ophthalmopathy was tested in an independent validation cohort consisting of 18 to 20 hyperthyroidism patients and around 17 patients who later progressed to ophthalmopathy. For training and testing, the 100 or so patients in the discovery cohort were randomly divided in a 7:3 ratio. Thyroid tissue and blood T-cell repertoires from roughly 6 Graves' hyperthyroidism patients were also compared in the study. After blood sampling, hyperthyroidism patients were treated with methimazole at a starting dose of 30 mg daily, and ophthalmopathy patients were treated with high-dose intravenous methylprednisolone. Libraries were constructed in a second round of multiplex PCR, after which size selection and purification were carried out. Paired-end sequencing of the libraries was performed with 100 bp reads on an Illumina HiSeq2000. SOAPnuke was used to process the raw data, throwing out any read that contained adapters or uncalled bases, had a mean Phred below 15, or lacked an exact constant-primer or identifier match. High-quality paired reads were merged using COPE v1.2.5, and each unique nucleotide sequence was defined as a clonotype. Clonotypes were aligned to IMGT TRBV, TRBD and TRBJ reference segments using MiTCR v1.1. The analysis included only V-J combinations with a frequency above 0.0001, which together covered 99.2% of the repertoires. The TCS score was defined as F50 (clonal expansion) divided by E x V (chaos), with BLOSUM62-based TCRdist calculated between CDR3 peptides within each V-J. Welch's t-statistics and random forest reduced fewer than 550 V-J features to 13, which were used in a naive Bayes classifier (R e1071). Sample size was not statistically predetermined, and investigators were not blinded to group allocation. According to the paper, TCR Vbeta CDR3 sequencing was carried out on 135 peripheral blood samples, which came from fewer than 50 ophthalmopathy, 75 to 80 hyperthyroidism and 17 progressor patients.

The sequence was obtained from a woman under 30 with Graves disease. Donor details come from another sample of the same person, matched by shared clones. Source: peripheral blood mononuclear cells (PBMCs), taken at new diagnosis, from a patient treated with antithyroid drugs. This sequence uses TRBV20-1 and TRBJ1-3, with TRBD1 identical over 7 junction bases. The CDR3 protein is CSARGSKTGRNTIYF. The nucleotide sequence reads as follows: TGCAGTGCTAGAGGGAGTAAGACAGGGAGAAACACCATATATTTT.